This T cell receptor (beta chain) appears in the sequencing data of a study of prognosis after radiotherapy for stage I lung cancer. By two-round multiplex PCR, the TCR beta CDR3 was amplified from genomic DNA. Individual primers that were specific to each TRBV and TRBJ gene served in first-round PCR. TCRdb reprocessed the multiplex PCR reads via MiXCR and lists one record per CDR3 protein. Of fewer than 25,000 distinct CDR3 sequences listed, 45% to 50% are singletons. This clonotype is labeled as medium-sized. Deletions cut 3 bases from V and 9 bases from J, with 12 bases between. The V gene's germline CDR1 is LGHNT and CDR2 FRNRAP. The CDR3 is 13 amino acids.

The source of this sequence is a donor at least 50 years old with non-small cell lung cancer. V gene TRBV12-5 combines with J gene TRBJ2-1; D possibly corresponds to TRBD2 (5 bases). The sample was PBMCs, taken before or after stereotactic body radiation therapy (not recorded which). As DNA, the CDR3 is TGTGCTAGTGGTTTCGGACTGGCGGGTGAGCAGTTCTTC. This encodes CASGFGLAGEQFF. Looking up the rest from reference TRBV12-5 and TRBJ2-1 gives the full variable domain: DARVTQTPRHKVTEMGQEVTMRCQPILGHNTVFWYRQTMMQGLELLAYFRNRAPLDDSGMPKDRFSAEMPDATLATLKIQPSEPRDSAVYFCASGFGLAGEQFFGPGTRLTVL.